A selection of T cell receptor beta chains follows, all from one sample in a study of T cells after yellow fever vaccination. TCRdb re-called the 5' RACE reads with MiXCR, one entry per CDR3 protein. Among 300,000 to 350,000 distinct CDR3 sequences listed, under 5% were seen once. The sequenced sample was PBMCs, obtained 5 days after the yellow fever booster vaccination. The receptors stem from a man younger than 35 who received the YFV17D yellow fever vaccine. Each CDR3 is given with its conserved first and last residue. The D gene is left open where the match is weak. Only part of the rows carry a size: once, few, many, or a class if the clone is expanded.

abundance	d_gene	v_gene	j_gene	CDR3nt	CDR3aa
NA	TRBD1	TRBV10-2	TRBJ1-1	TGCGCCAGCAGTCTTACAGGGGATAGCACTGAAGCTTTCTTT	CASSLTGDSTEAFF
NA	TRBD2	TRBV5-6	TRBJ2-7	TGTGCCAGCAGCCCGGGGGGGGGCTACCTTATGGACGAGCAGTACTTC	CASSPGGGYLMDEQYF
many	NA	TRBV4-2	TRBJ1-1	TGTGCCAGCAGCCAAGATTGGCAGGGTAGAGAAAGTGCTTTCTTT	CASSQDWQGRESAFF
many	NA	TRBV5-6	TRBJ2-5	TGTGCCAGCAGCTTAACGGGTAGCGAGACCCAGTACTTC	CASSLTGSETQYF
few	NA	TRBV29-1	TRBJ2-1	TGCAGCGTTGCGGGGGGCGGCGACAGGGCAGACAATGAGCAGTTCTTC	CSVAGGGDRADNEQFF
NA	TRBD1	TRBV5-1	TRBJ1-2	TGCGCCAGCAGCTTGGAATCCGGGACAGATACTAACTATGGCTACACCTTC	CASSLESGTDTNYGYTF
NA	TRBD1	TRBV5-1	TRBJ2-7	TGCGCCAGCAGCCCCGGACAGGCTCTCTACGAGCAGTACTTC	CASSPGQALYEQYF
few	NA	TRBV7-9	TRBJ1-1	TGTGCCAGCAGCTTAGACCAACAGGGATACACTGAAGCTTTCTTT	CASSLDQQGYTEAFF
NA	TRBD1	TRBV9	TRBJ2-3	TGTGCCAGCAGCGCTGGACAGGGGCGGGTCTTGGATACGCAGTATTTT	CASSAGQGRVLDTQYF
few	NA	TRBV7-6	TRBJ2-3	TGTGCCAGCAGCTTAGATCTGAGCACAGATACGCAGTATTTT	CASSLDLSTDTQYF
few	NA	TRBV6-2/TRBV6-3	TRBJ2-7	TGTGCCAGCAGTTACACCTGGGATCAGGGGTTTCACTACGAGCAGTACTTC	CASSYTWDQGFHYEQYF
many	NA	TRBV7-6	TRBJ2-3	TGTGCCAGCATGTCTTACCAGAAAGCAGATACGCAGTATTTT	CASMSYQKADTQYF
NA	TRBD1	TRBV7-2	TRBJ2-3	TGTGCCAGCAGCTTAGTGGGGCAGGGGGCGGATACGCAGTATTTT	CASSLVGQGADTQYF
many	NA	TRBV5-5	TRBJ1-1	TGTGCCAGCAGCTTGGCCAGGGGCGGTGAAGCTTTCTTT	CASSLARGGEAFF
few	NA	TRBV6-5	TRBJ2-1	TGTGCCAGCGGAGGGGGGCCGAGCTCCTACAATGAGCAGTTCTTC	CASGGGPSSYNEQFF
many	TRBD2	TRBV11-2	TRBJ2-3	TGTGCCAGCAGCTGGAGCGGGGGGGCTGCTTATACGCAGTATTTT	CASSWSGGAAYTQYF
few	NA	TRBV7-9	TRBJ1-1	TGTGCCAGCAGCTTAGGTGGCGCAGGGGAAGCTTTCTTT	CASSLGGAGEAFF
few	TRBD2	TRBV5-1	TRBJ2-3	TGCGCCAGCGCTAGCGGGGGCGTAGATACGCAGTATTTT	CASASGGVDTQYF
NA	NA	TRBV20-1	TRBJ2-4	TGCAGTGCTAGGTCTAGAGGGCAGAAAAACATTCAGTACTTC	CSARSRGQKNIQYF
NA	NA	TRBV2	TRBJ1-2	TGTGCCATCTTCCCCCGACCCAGTCCCTATGGCTACACCTTC	CAIFPRPSPYGYTF
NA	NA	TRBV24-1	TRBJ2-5	TGTGCCACCAGTAACCAAGAGACCCAGTACTTC	CATSNQETQYF
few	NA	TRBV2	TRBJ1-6	TGTGCCAGCAGTGAAGGGCAGGCCTATAATTCACCCCTCCACTTT	CASSEGQAYNSPLHF
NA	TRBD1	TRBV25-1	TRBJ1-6	TGTGCCAGCCATGGACAGGAATATAATTCACCCCTCCACTTT	CASHGQEYNSPLHF
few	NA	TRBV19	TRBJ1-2	TGTGCCAGTAGTATAGATCGTCGATCTGGCTACACCTTC	CASSIDRRSGYTF
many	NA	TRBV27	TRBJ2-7	TGTGCCAGCAGTTTATTGTTTCGAGGTGACCCCTACGAGCAGTACTTC	CASSLLFRGDPYEQYF
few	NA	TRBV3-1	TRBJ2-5	TGTGCCAGCAGCCAAGGGATCAGCTCCCTACAAGAGACCCAGTACTTC	CASSQGISSLQETQYF
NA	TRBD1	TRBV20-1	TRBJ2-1	TGCAGTGCCATACGGCGGCAGGGGGCCTACAATGAGCAGTTCTTC	CSAIRRQGAYNEQFF
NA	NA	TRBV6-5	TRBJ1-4	TGTGCCAGCAGCATGCCAGGGACCGCGGCTAATGAAAAACTGTTTTTT	CASSMPGTAANEKLFF
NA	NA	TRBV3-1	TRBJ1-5	TGTGCCAGCAGCCTCCGGGATCAGCCCCAGCATTTT	CASSLRDQPQHF
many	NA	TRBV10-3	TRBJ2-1	TGTGCCATCAGCCTACGGGGCTCCTATGGGGGTGCCAATGAGCAGTTCTTC	CAISLRGSYGGANEQFF
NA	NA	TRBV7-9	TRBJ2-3	TGTGCCAGCAGCTTGGGGGACTTTAACACAGATACGCAGTATTTT	CASSLGDFNTDTQYF
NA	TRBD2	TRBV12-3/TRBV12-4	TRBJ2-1	TGTGCCAGCAGACCGGGACTAGCGGGGGACACCAGGCGGTTCTTC	CASRPGLAGDTRRFF
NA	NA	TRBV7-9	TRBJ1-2	TGTGCCAGCCGACAAGGAGGGGGAGACTATGGCTACACCTTC	CASRQGGGDYGYTF
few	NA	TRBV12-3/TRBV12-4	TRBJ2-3	TGTGCCAGCAGAGGACAGCTGAGCACAGATACGCAGTATTTT	CASRGQLSTDTQYF
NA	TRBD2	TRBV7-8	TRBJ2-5	TGTGCCAGCAGCCCTACCGGGACTAGCAGGTCCCAGTACTTC	CASSPTGTSRSQYF
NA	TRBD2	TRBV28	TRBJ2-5	TGTGCCAGCAGTTTACGTGCCGGTGAACGGGGGGGCCGTGAGACCCAGTACTTC	CASSLRAGERGGRETQYF
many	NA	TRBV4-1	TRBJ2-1	TGCGCCAGCAGCGGTCCGAGCTCGGTATACAATGAGCAGTTCTTC	CASSGPSSVYNEQFF
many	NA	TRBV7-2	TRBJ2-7	TGTGCCAGCAGCCCGCCGTACTACGAGCAGTACTTC	CASSPPYYEQYF
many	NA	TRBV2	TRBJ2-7	TGTGCCAGCAGTGAAGCAGGGAACGAGCAGTACTTC	CASSEAGNEQYF
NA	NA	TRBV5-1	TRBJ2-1	TGCGCCAGCAGCTCAACCGGGGCCGTTGCCAATGAGCAGTTCTTC	CASSSTGAVANEQFF
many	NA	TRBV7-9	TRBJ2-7	TGTGCCAGCAGCTTTAGTTTATACGAGCAGTACTTC	CASSFSLYEQYF
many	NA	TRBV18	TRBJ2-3	TGTGCCAGCTCCCTAGGACAAATCACAGATACGCAGTATTTT	CASSLGQITDTQYF
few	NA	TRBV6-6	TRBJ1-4	TGTGCCAGCAGTTATCCGGTCGGGGCAGCAACTAATGAAAAACTGTTTTTT	CASSYPVGAATNEKLFF
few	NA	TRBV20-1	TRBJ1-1	TGCAGTGCTCGCAAGGCCGGGTCACTGAACACTGAAGCTTTCTTT	CSARKAGSLNTEAFF
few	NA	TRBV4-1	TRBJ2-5	TGCGCCAGCAGCTCCTTATCTGGGATACACCAAGAGACCCAGTACTTC	CASSSLSGIHQETQYF
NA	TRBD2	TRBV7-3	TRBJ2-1	TGTGCCAGCAGCTTAGCTAGCGGGGGGGCTGGTGGTGAGCAGTTCTTC	CASSLASGGAGGEQFF
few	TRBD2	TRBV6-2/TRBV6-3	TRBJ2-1	TGTGCCAGCAGTTACTCGGAGCGGGGAGTTTCCTACAATGAGCAGTTCTTC	CASSYSERGVSYNEQFF
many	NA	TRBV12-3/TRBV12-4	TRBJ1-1	TGTGCCAGCAGCCCGACCGGGGAGTTTAGTTACTCTGAAGCTTTCTTT	CASSPTGEFSYSEAFF
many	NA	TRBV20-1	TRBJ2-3	TGCAGTGCTGGGGCTGGGACTTCCTCAGATACGCAGTATTTT	CSAGAGTSSDTQYF
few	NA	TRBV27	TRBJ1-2	TGTGCCAGCAGTTTATCGGGCGGCTACTATGGCTACACCTTC	CASSLSGGYYGYTF
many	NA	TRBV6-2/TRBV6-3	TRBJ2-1	TGTGCCAGCGGCAGGTCCTACAATGAGCAGTTCTTC	CASGRSYNEQFF
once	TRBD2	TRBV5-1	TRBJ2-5	TGCGCCAGCAGCATACTAGCGGAAGTGACCCAGTACTTC	CASSILAEVTQYF
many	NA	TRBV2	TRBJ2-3	TGTGCCAGCAGTGAAGCGCAGGGTCGTTTCCGTATGCAGTATTTT	CASSEAQGRFRMQYF
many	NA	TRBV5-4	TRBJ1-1	TGTGCCAGCAGCTTGGCTCCCACAGTTCTTAATCCTGAAGCTTTCTTT	CASSLAPTVLNPEAFF
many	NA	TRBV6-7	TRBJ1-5	TGTGCCAGCAGTTACTCCCCCAGTCAGGATCAGCCCCAGCATTTT	CASSYSPSQDQPQHF
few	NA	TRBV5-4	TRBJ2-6	TGTGCCAGCAGCTTGGCAGTTGCCGGGGCCAACGTCCTGACTTTC	CASSLAVAGANVLTF